This T cell receptor beta chain derives from a study of T-cell reconstitution after alpha-beta-depleted transplantation in children. Broader study findings: Expanded clones from the graft, numbering several hundred, reportedly supplied alpha-beta T cells about two months after transplant. Some patients' high day-60 TCRbeta diversity was traced to surviving recipient T cells and thymic progenitors. Newly generated T cells supplied most T-cell counts and diversity one year post-transplant.

This clonotype was detected only a few times. Its antigen is currently unknown. Trimming removed 7 bases from V and 0 bases from J, with 16 bases in between. The CDR3 extends over 14 amino acids. CDR1 SQVTM and CDR2 ANQGSEA come from the germline V gene. Unique molecular identifiers were incorporated into the prepared TCRbeta library. TCRdb fed the PCR reads into MiXCR, producing one record per CDR3 protein. The sample consists of 500,000 to 600,000 distinct CDR3 sequences, roughly 30% of them appearing once. The receptor was derived from a boy younger than two with Wiskott-Aldrich syndrome, due to receive a stem cell transplant. The chain employs TRBV29-1 and TRBJ2-7; possibly TRBD1 or TRBD2 for D (5 bases each). Specimen: PBMCs, collected before TCRalphabeta/CD19-depleted stem cell transplant. The CDR3 DNA sequence: TGCAGCGCCTTACTTGGGGGTTTCTCCTACGAGCAGTACTTC. This codes for CSALLGGFSYEQYF.